Here is one T cell receptor beta chain with its context. This sample is drawn from a study of blood T cell repertoires in COVID-19. Study information: Collection of acute and convalescent COVID-19 samples took place in the United States, Italy and Spain. In each case, the material was cDNA or gDNA derived from T cells, B-cell-depleted T cells, or PBMCs.

Source study methods: Amplification of reference gene primers provided the estimated nucleated cell counts. Repertoires were generated with immunoSEQ multiplex PCR, while TCRdb's copy carries only in-frame clones and drops some. V, J and clone size derive from that table, while D and trimming were established from the DNA sequence. Among around 16,000 clones listed, around nine tenths were seen once. The V segment lost 8 bases and the J segment 3 bases; nucleotides outside the gene matches: 6. Germline V CDR1 and CDR2: LNHDA, SQIVND (reference sequence). This CDR3 comprises 15 residues. Sequenced sample: peripheral blood. The rearrangement uses TRBV19 and TRBJ1-6; 8 bases are shared with TRBD1. The sequence was collected from a human donor in a cohort sampled during active COVID-19. The CDR3 DNA is TGTGCCAGTCATCCAGGGGGCGACTATAATTCACCCCTCCACTTT. Its protein product is CASHPGGDYNSPLHF.